The 18 T cell receptor beta chains below come from one sample, sequenced in a study of T cell responses to AZD1222 COVID-19 vaccine. The assay was immunoSEQ multiplex PCR, and TCRdb's table has in-frame clones only and misses some. Among some 200,000 clones listed, more than 80% were seen once. The sequenced sample was peripheral blood, obtained 28 days after the second dose of the MenACWY control vaccine. These receptors all come from an adult who received the MenACWY meningococcal vaccine as a control.

This clone has only a few counts. The chain has TRBV6-2 or TRBV6-3 and TRBJ2-2; 12 positions match TRBD2. Germline V gene sequence: CDR1 MNHEY, CDR2 SVGEGT. This CDR3 has 17 amino acids. With 6 bases clipped from V and 0 bases from J, the junction kept 5 bases outside the gene matches. For the CDR3, the DNA is TGTGCCAGCAGCACACTAGCGGGAGGAACGAACACCGGGGAGCTGTTTTTT. This codes for CASSTLAGGTNTGELFF.

The J gene is TRBJ1-1, the V gene TRBV28; tentative D call: TRBD1 (5 bases). With 5 bases removed from V and 3 bases from J, the gap between germline ends came to 10 bases. Germline loops: CDR1 MDHEN, CDR2 SYDVKM. The CDR3 runs 13 residues. DNA of the CDR3: TGTGCCAGCAGTCAGGGTTGGGACACTGAAGCTTTCTTT. Encoded protein: CASSQGWDTEAFF.

This sequence joins TRBV15 and TRBJ2-7; the match to TRBD1 covers 8 bases. The CDR3 contains 18 residues. Trimming cost V 0 bases and J 2 bases; bases outside gene matches: 12. Germline V gene data show CDR1 as LNHNV and CDR2 as YYDKDF (reference sequence). CDR3 bases: TGTGCCACCAGCAGAGATTATCCCCTTAGGACAGGGACCTACGAGCAGTACTTC. Protein: CATSRDYPLRTGTYEQYF.

The V call is TRBV19, the J call TRBJ1-5; possible D gene TRBD1, 5 bases. CDR3 size: 13 residues. Trimming left V 4 bases short and J 5 bases short, with 9 bases between. The germline gives CDR1 LNHDA, CDR2 SQIVND (reference sequence). The CDR3 nucleotides are TGTGCCAGTAGTAGGGACGGGGATCAGCCCCAGCATTTT. Translated: CASSRDGDQPQHF.

The rearrangement links TRBV3-1 (or the pseudogene TRBV3-2) to TRBJ1-5; no reliable D call. Germline assignment: CDR1 LGHDT and CDR2 YNNKEL (reference sequence). The CDR3 sequence is 13 residues long. Trimming cost V 1 base and J 6 bases, with 7 bases left between them. CDR3 DNA: TGTGCCAGCAGCCAAGGAGTCTCTCAGCCCCAGCATTTT. This sequence encodes CASSQGVSQPQHF.

This chain links TRBV28 with TRBJ2-1; 11 nucleotides agree with TRBD2. Germline V gene data show CDR1 as MDHEN and CDR2 as SYDVKM. Germline trimming cut 2 bases from V and 6 bases from J; bases unmatched to any gene: 0. The CDR3 runs to 14 residues. The CDR3 bases are TGTGCCAGCAGTTTAACTAGCGGGAGCAATGAGCAGTTCTTC. Amino acids: CASSLTSGSNEQFF.

V and J are TRBV11-2 and TRBJ2-4, with TRBD2 matching over 11 bases. The V gene's germline CDR1 is SGHAT and CDR2 FQNNGV. The CDR3 loop spans 14 amino acids. For the CDR3, the DNA is TGTGCGACCGGGACTAGCGGAACCAAAAACATTCAGTACTTC. This sequence encodes CATGTSGTKNIQYF.

The V gene is TRBV5-1, the J gene TRBJ1-1; D is uncertain. The CDR3 loop spans 13 amino acids. Trimming shortened V by 1 base and J by 7 bases, and 11 bases separated the two germline ends. Germline CDR1 SGHRS, CDR2 YFSETQ. This CDR3 reads CASSLLEGFEAFF. CDR3 nucleotide sequence: TGCGCCAGCAGCTTGTTGGAAGGATTTGAAGCTTTCTTT.

The chain links TRBV6-5 to TRBJ1-4; possible D gene TRBD1, 5 bases. The CDR3 sequence is 14 residues long. The ends were cut back, 6 bases at V and 8 bases at J, with 16 bases in the middle. CDR1 and CDR2 (germline): MNHEY, SVGAGI. The CDR3, as DNA: TGTGCCAGCAGAAGGGACCCACGAGGGGAAAAACTGTTTTTT. The encoded protein is CASRRDPRGEKLFF.

The chain recombines TRBV19 with TRBJ1-3; tentatively, D is TRBD1 (5 bases). CDR1 is LNHDA, CDR2 SQIVND, per germline (reference sequence). This CDR3 spans 19 amino acids. V dropped 8 bases and J dropped 0 bases, with 26 bases sitting between them. The CDR3 loop is CASRASGKPNLISGNTIYF. CDR3 DNA sequence: TGTGCCAGTCGAGCCTCAGGGAAGCCCAACCTGATCTCTGGAAACACCATATATTTT. Supplemented by reference TRBV19 and TRBJ1-3, the full variable domain reads DGGITQSPKYLFRKEGQNVTLSCEQNLNHDAMYWYRQDPGQGLRLIYYSQIVNDFQKGDIAEGYSVSREKKESFPLTVTSAQKNPTAFYLCASRASGKPNLISGNTIYFGEGSWLTVV.

The chain is built from TRBV23-1 and TRBJ2-3; the match to TRBD2 covers 7 bases. TRBV23-1 counts as an open reading frame of uncertain function. The CDR3 totals 22 residues. Germline trimming cut 9 bases from V and 6 bases from J; bases unmatched to any gene: 36. The CDR3 nucleotides are TGCGCCAGAACCCCAGGGAAGCTGCGCGCGGGAAACTGCGGCGGGAGTCGGGATACGCAGTATTTT. Its protein is CARTPGKLRAGNCGGSRDTQYF.

This clone was seen a single time. V gene TRBV6-6 combines with J gene TRBJ1-1; D is undetermined. Trimming removed 5 bases from V and 11 bases from J, with 18 bases in between. The CDR3 has 13 residues. Germline V lookup: CDR1 MNHNY, CDR2 SVGAGI (reference sequence). CDR3: CASSPWGDGGAFF. CDR3 nucleotides: TGTGCCAGCAGTCCTTGGGGTGACGGCGGGGCTTTCTTT.

The genes are TRBV9 and TRBJ2-1; perhaps TRBD2 as D (6 bases). The CDR3 runs to 14 residues. Germline V gives CDR1 SGDLS, CDR2 YYNGEE. Trimming shortened V by 0 bases and J by 2 bases, and 6 bases separated the two germline ends. The CDR3 sequence: CASSVGGAYNEQFF. DNA of the CDR3: TGTGCCAGCAGCGTAGGGGGGGCCTACAATGAGCAGTTCTTC. Full variable domain (missing parts from reference TRBV9 and TRBJ2-1): DSGVTQTPKHLITATGQRVTLRCSPRSGDLSVYWYQQSLDQGLQFLIQYYNGEERAKGNILERFSAQQFPDLHSELNLSSLELGDSALYFCASSVGGAYNEQFFGPGTRLTVL.

The V call is TRBV2, the J call TRBJ1-6; no clear D gene. Trimming cost V 6 bases and J 10 bases, with 16 bases left between them. The V gene's germline CDR1 is SNHLY and CDR2 FYNNEI. There are 14 residues in the CDR3. CDR3 nucleotide sequence: TGTGCCAGCAGGGGCCCGCAGGTCGGGTCACCCCTCCACTTT. As protein: CASRGPQVGSPLHF.

This rearrangement joins TRBV7-9 to TRBJ1-2; 9 bases map to TRBD1. Germline CDR1 SEHNR, CDR2 FQNEAQ (reference sequence). Trimming took 0 bases from V and 5 from J; bases not matched to a gene: 7. The CDR3 spans 16 residues. CDR3 DNA: TGTGCCAGCAGCTTAGCGATGGGACAGGGAGATTATGGCTACACCTTC. This translates into CASSLAMGQGDYGYTF.

The chain employs TRBV7-8 and TRBJ2-2; maybe TRBD2 (6 bases). Germline lookup yields CDR1 SGHVS and CDR2 FQNEAQ. Deletions cut 2 bases from V and 3 bases from J, with 10 bases between. The CDR3 consists of 15 residues. The CDR3 bases are TGTGCCAGCAGCTTAACGGGAGTAGACACCGGGGAGCTGTTTTTT. It yields the protein CASSLTGVDTGELFF.

The chain employs TRBV11-3 and TRBJ2-1; TRBD2 is a possible D gene (5 bases). The CDR3 consists of 15 residues. Germline CDR1 reads SGHNT; CDR2 reads YENEEA. V was pared by 3 bases and J by 2 bases, with 11 bases between. CDR3 in amino acids: CASSFRASPYNEQFF. The CDR3 DNA sequence: TGTGCCAGCAGCTTCCGAGCTAGCCCCTACAATGAGCAGTTCTTC.

This clone was observed once. The chain couples TRBV29-1 to TRBJ1-5; D is unresolved. This CDR3 is 13 amino acids long. The germline V gene has CDR1 SQVTM and CDR2 ANQGSEA. V lost 3 bases to trimming and J lost 1 base, with 7 bases between them. In DNA, the CDR3 is TGCAGCGTTGATCTAGGGAGCAATCAGCCCCAGCATTTT. As protein: CSVDLGSNQPQHF.